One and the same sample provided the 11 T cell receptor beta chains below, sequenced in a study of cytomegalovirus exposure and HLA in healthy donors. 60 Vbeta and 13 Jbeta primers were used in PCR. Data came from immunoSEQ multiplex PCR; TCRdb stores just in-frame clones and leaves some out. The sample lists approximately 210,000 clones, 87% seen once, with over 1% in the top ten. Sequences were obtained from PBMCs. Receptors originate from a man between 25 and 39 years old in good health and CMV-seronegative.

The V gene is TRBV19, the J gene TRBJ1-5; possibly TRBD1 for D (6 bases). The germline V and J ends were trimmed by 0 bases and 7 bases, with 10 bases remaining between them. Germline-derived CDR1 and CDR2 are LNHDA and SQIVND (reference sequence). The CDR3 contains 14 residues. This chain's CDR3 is CASSIDRGLQPQHF. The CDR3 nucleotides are TGTGCCAGTAGTATAGACAGGGGACTACAGCCCCAGCATTTT.

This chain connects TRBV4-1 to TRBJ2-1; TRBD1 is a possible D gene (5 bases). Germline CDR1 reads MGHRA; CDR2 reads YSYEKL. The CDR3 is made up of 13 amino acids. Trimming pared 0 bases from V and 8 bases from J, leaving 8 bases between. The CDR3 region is CASSQDWGYEQFF. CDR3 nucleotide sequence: TGCGCCAGCAGCCAAGATTGGGGCTATGAGCAGTTCTTC.

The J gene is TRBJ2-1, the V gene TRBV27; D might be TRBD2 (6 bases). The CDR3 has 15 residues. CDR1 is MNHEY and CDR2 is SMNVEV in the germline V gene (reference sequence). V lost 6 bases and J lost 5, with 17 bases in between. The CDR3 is CASSPQGGRNNEQFF. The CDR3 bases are TGTGCCAGCAGCCCGCAGGGTGGGAGGAACAATGAGCAGTTCTTC.

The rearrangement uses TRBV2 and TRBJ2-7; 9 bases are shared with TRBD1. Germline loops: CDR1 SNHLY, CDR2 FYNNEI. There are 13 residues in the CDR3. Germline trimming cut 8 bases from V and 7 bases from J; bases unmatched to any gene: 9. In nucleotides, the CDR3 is TGTGCCAGCTCCGGGACAGGGTCTCGAGAGCAGTACTTC. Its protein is CASSGTGSREQYF.

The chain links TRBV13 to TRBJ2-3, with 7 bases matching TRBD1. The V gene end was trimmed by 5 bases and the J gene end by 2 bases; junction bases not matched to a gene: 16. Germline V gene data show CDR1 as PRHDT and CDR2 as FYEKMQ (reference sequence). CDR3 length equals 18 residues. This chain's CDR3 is CASSETTGTDGPTDTQYF. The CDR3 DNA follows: TGTGCCAGCAGCGAAACAACGGGGACAGACGGACCCACAGATACGCAGTATTTT. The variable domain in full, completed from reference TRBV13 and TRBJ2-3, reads AAGVIQSPRHLIKEKRETATLKCYPIPRHDTVYWYQQGPGQDPQFLISFYEKMQSDKGSIPDRFSAQQFSDYHSELNMSSLELGDSALYFCASSETTGTDGPTDTQYFGPGTRLTVL.

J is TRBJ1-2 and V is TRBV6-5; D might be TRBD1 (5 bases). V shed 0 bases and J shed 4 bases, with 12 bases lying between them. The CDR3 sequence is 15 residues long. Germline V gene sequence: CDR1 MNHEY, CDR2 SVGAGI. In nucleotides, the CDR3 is TGTGCCAGCAGTTACTCGAATCAGGGCAGCTATGGCTACACCTTC. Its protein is CASSYSNQGSYGYTF.

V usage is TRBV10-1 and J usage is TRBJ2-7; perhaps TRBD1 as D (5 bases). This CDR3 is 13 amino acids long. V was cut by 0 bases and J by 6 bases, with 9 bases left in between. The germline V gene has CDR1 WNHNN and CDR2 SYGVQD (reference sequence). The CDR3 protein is CASSESWQGEQYF. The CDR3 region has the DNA TGCGCCAGCAGTGAGTCTTGGCAGGGCGAGCAGTACTTC.

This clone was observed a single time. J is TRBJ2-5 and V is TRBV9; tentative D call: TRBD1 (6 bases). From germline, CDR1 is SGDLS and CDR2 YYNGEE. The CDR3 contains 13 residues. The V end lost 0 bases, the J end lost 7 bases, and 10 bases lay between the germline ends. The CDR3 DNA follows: TGTGCCAGCAGCGTAGAGGGGGTAGCGACCCAGTACTTC. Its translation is CASSVEGVATQYF.

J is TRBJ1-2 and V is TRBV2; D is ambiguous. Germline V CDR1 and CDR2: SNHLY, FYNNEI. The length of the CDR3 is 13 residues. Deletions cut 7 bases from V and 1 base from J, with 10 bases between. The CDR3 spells CASTGQINYGYTF. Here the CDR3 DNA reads TGTGCCAGCACTGGGCAGATTAACTATGGCTACACCTTC.

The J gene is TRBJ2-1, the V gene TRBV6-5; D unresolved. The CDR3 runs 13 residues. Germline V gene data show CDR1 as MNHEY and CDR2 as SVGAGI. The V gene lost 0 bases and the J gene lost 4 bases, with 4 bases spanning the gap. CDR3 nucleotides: TGTGCCAGCAGTTACTCGGCATACAATGAGCAGTTCTTC. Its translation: CASSYSAYNEQFF.

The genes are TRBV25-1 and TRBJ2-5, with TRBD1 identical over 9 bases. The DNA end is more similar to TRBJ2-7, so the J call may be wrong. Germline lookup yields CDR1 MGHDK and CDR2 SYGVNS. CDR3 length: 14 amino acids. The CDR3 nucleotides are TGTGCCAGCAGTGCCCGAACAGGGGGCGACGAGCAGTACTTC. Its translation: CASSARTGGDEQYF.